The 18 T cell receptor beta chains given below trace back to one sample, sequenced in a study of neurological immune-mediated disorders. TCRdb re-called the 5' RACE reads through MiXCR, storing one row per CDR3 protein. The data contain roughly 59,000 distinct CDR3 sequences, approximately 5.1% of them seen just once; the ten biggest clones take up about 5.3%. Sequencing was performed on PBMCs. The source of these receptors is a human donor with multiple sclerosis. The donor label of this sample is uncertain.

In this sample, this clonotype turned up a few times. The genes are TRBV14 and TRBJ1-4, with D unresolved. This CDR3 is built from 12 residues. CDR1 and CDR2 (germline): SGHDN, FVKESK. V lost 3 bases and J lost 7, with 6 bases in between. In DNA form, the CDR3 reads TGTGCCAGCAGCCATCGGGGTGAAAAACTGTTTTTT. Its translation is CASSHRGEKLFF.

This clonotype was seen ten or more times. J is TRBJ2-3 and V is TRBV10-2, with no clear D. Trimming took off 2 bases at V and 4 bases at J, with 10 bases between the two ends. Germline V gene data show CDR1 as WSHSY and CDR2 as SAAADI. The CDR3 is made up of 14 amino acids. The chain's CDR3 is CASSETGFADTQYF. As DNA, the CDR3 is TGCGCCAGCAGTGAGACTGGGTTTGCAGATACGCAGTATTTT.

This clonotype was counted at least ten times. The chain uses TRBV7-2 and TRBJ1-6; D is undetermined. The germline CDR1 and CDR2 sequences are SGHTA and FQGNSA. The germline V and J ends were trimmed by 2 bases and 1 base, with 9 bases remaining between them. The CDR3 is made up of 16 amino acids. In DNA form, the CDR3 reads TGTGCCAGCAGCTTATCGTCGCGGTCCTATAATTCACCCCTCCACTTT. It codes for CASSLSSRSYNSPLHF. Combining the CDR3 with reference TRBV7-2 and TRBJ1-6 gives the whole variable domain GAGVSQSPSNKVTEKGKDVELRCDPISGHTALYWYRQSLGQGLEFLIYFQGNSAPDKSGLPSDRFSAERTGGSVSTLTIQRTQQEDSAVYLCASSLSSRSYNSPLHFGNGTRLTVT.

This clonotype was counted ten times or more. This chain uses TRBV5-1 with TRBJ1-4; TRBD1 is a possible D gene (5 bases). The ends were cut back, 7 bases at V and 6 bases at J, with 13 bases in the middle. Germline loops: CDR1 SGHRS, CDR2 YFSETQ. This CDR3 contains 13 residues. The CDR3 DNA reads as TGCGCCAGCGGTCCCGACAGTGATGAAAAACTGTTTTTT. Protein: CASGPDSDEKLFF.

This clonotype has a count of ten or more. The chain links TRBV9 to TRBJ1-1; D unclear. Germline CDR1 SGDLS, CDR2 YYNGEE. CDR3 length equals 13 residues. V was pared by 0 bases and J by 6 bases, with 9 bases between. The DNA for the CDR3 is TGTGCCAGCAGCGTAGTTCCGGACGCTGAAGCTTTCTTT. Encoded protein: CASSVVPDAEAFF.

This clonotype was counted ten times or more. The J gene is TRBJ2-6, the V gene TRBV5-1; D is uncertain. The CDR3 totals 18 residues. Trimming took off 0 bases at V and 0 bases at J, with 13 bases between the two ends. Germline-derived CDR1 and CDR2 are SGHRS and YFSETQ. The CDR3 sequence: CASSLVDVMRSGANVLTF. In nucleotides, the CDR3 is TGCGCCAGCAGCTTGGTGGACGTAATGCGCTCTGGGGCCAACGTCCTGACTTTC.

This clonotype was seen many times. The chain uses TRBV7-2 and TRBJ1-2; D is uncertain. The ends were cut back, 0 bases at V and 0 bases at J, with 14 bases in the middle. The CDR3 totals 17 residues. CDR1 is SGHTA, CDR2 FQGNSA, per germline. This CDR3 is CASSLAMGSRTNYGYTF. In DNA, the CDR3 is TGTGCCAGCAGCTTAGCGATGGGCAGCAGGACTAACTATGGCTACACCTTC.

This clonotype was seen repeatedly, ten times or more. The V and J genes are TRBV21-1 and TRBJ1-5; the listed D gene, TRBD1, was not tested against the DNA. TRBV21-1 is reported as a pseudogene. CDR3 length equals 15 residues. CDR3 DNA sequence: TGTGCCAGGTGTAAAAAGGCAGGGGGTGATCAGCCCCAGCATTTT. Protein sequence: CARCKKAGGDQPQHF.

In this sample, this clonotype turned up many times. The rearrangement links TRBV5-1 to TRBJ2-7, with 11 bases lining up with TRBD1. With V trimmed by 7 bases and J by 4 bases, 7 bases remained unmatched. This CDR3 is 14 amino acids long. The germline V gene encodes CDR1 SGHRS and CDR2 YFSETQ. The CDR3 sequence: CASQRTGGAYEQYF. CDR3 bases: TGCGCCAGCCAAAGGACAGGGGGCGCGTACGAGCAGTACTTC.

This clonotype was seen repeatedly, ten times or more. The chain links TRBV20-1 to TRBJ2-2; D not resolved. The CDR3 runs 15 residues. Germline V CDR1 and CDR2: DFQATT, SNEGSKA (reference sequence). V lost 0 bases to trimming and J lost 2 bases, with 10 bases between them. CDR3 sequence: CSARDPRHNTGELFF. In nucleotides, the CDR3 is TGCAGTGCTAGAGATCCCAGACACAACACCGGGGAGCTGTTTTTT.

This clonotype was recorded at least ten times. This rearrangement joins TRBV29-1 to TRBJ2-5; D gene uncertain. The length of the CDR3 is 13 residues. V was shortened by 7 bases and J by 5 bases, with 17 bases between the two germline ends. Germline V gene data show CDR1 as SQVTM and CDR2 as ANQGSEA. The CDR3 region has the DNA TGCAGCGCCCAAAGGGCTCTGGGGGAGACCCAGTACTTC. Protein: CSAQRALGETQYF.

There are many counts of this clonotype. DNA for the CDR3: TGTGCCAGCTCTCGGGAGAGCTCCTACAATGAGCAGTTCTTC. Its protein product is CASSRESSYNEQFF. This rearrangement joins TRBV18 to TRBJ2-1; weak D call: TRBD2 (6 bases). Germline V lookup: CDR1 KGHSH, CDR2 LQKENI. The CDR3 consists of 14 residues. V lost 6 bases and J lost 0, with 9 bases in between.

This clonotype was detected ten times or more. V and J are TRBV6-5 and TRBJ2-2; 10 bases are a match to TRBD1. With 6 bases clipped from V and 3 bases from J, the junction kept 7 bases outside the gene matches. Germline V gene sequence: CDR1 MNHEY, CDR2 SVGAGI. The CDR3 runs to 16 residues. For the CDR3, the DNA is TGTGCCAGCAGAACACTGGGGACAGGGGACACCGGGGAGCTGTTTTTT. It specifies CASRTLGTGDTGELFF.

The V and J genes are TRBV20-1 and TRBJ2-7; D is unclear. The V and J ends lost 0 bases and 3 bases respectively, with 12 bases between them. This CDR3 spans 14 amino acids. The germline V gene encodes CDR1 DFQATT and CDR2 SNEGSKA (reference sequence). The CDR3 region is CSARDRAVGYEQYF. CDR3 nucleotides: TGCAGTGCTAGAGATAGGGCAGTCGGCTACGAGCAGTACTTC.

This clonotype occurred many times. The chain recombines TRBV5-1 with TRBJ2-2; D uncertain. This CDR3 contains 13 residues. V was cut by 6 bases and J by 7 bases, with 13 bases left in between. Germline V gene data show CDR1 as SGHRS and CDR2 as YFSETQ. The CDR3 DNA reads TGCGCCAGCACCCTCGACCCAAGCGGGGAGCTGTTTTTT. Its translation is CASTLDPSGELFF.

This clonotype occurred many times. V and J are TRBV9 and TRBJ2-1, with 8 bases that match TRBD2. With 4 bases clipped from V and 4 bases from J, the junction kept 13 bases outside the gene matches. The CDR3 is made up of 17 amino acids. CDR1 SGDLS and CDR2 YYNGEE come from the germline V gene. This CDR3 is CASSPPGGAGAYNEQFF. For the CDR3, the DNA is TGTGCCAGCAGCCCCCCCGGAGGAGCGGGGGCTTACAATGAGCAGTTCTTC.

The table lists this clonotype with many counts. This chain links TRBV11-2 with TRBJ1-1; D ambiguous. The V gene's germline CDR1 is SGHAT and CDR2 FQNNGV. Trimming shortened V by 6 bases and J by 7 bases, and 9 bases separated the two germline ends. The CDR3 is 11 residues long. The CDR3 here is CASREGVEAFF. The CDR3 bases are TGTGCCAGCAGAGAGGGAGTTGAAGCTTTCTTT.

This clonotype was seen many times. The V gene is TRBV7-2, the J gene TRBJ2-7; D possibly corresponds to TRBD2 (7 bases). The ends were cut back, 3 bases at V and 2 bases at J, with 11 bases in the middle. The germline V gene encodes CDR1 SGHTA and CDR2 FQGNSA. CDR3 length: 14 residues. The CDR3 loop reads CASSFEGGAYEQYF. DNA of the CDR3: TGTGCCAGCAGCTTTGAGGGGGGGGCCTACGAGCAGTACTTC. The full variable domain, with the rest looked up from reference TRBV7-2 and TRBJ2-7, is GAGVSQSPSNKVTEKGKDVELRCDPISGHTALYWYRQSLGQGLEFLIYFQGNSAPDKSGLPSDRFSAERTGGSVSTLTIQRTQQEDSAVYLCASSFEGGAYEQYFGPGTRLTVT.